The clone carrying this T cell receptor (beta chain) was recorded many times. This specimen comes from a study of read filtering for tumor transcriptome and immune sequencing. Germline V gives CDR1 MDHEN, CDR2 SYDVKM. CDR3 size: 17 residues. The V gene end was trimmed by 6 bases and the J gene end by 7 bases; junction bases not matched to a gene: 17. Molecular barcoded adaptors covering alpha/delta and beta/gamma chains were used on 400 ng RNA. Via MiXCR, TCRdb re-called the reads, giving one row per CDR3 protein. The data show some 39,000 distinct CDR3 sequences, 14% seen once. The sample comprised a population of CD138-negative cells sorted from bone marrow. This chain links TRBV28 with TRBJ2-2; 7 nucleotides line up with TRBD1. The receptor was isolated from a donor at least 40 years old with multiple myeloma. The CDR3 bases are TGTGCCAGCAGACTCAGGGGGACGATAAATCGGGGCGGGGAGCTGTTTTTT. This translates into CASRLRGTINRGGELFF.